Shown below are 20 T cell receptor beta chains from a single sample sequenced in a study of memory CD4+ T cells and cytomegalovirus serostatus. Sequencing used immunoSEQ multiplex PCR; TCRdb keeps in-frame clones, though not all of them. This sample carries tens of thousands of clones, 79% of them seen once, and the ten largest clones take about 0.79%. Single viable CD3+CD4+CD8-CD45RO+ cells were sorted as the memory CD4+ T cells. The sequenced material came from memory CD4+ T cells from blood. The receptors stem from an adult in good health and CMV-seronegative.

This clone showed up just a few times. The rearrangement links TRBV4-1 to TRBJ2-1, with D maybe TRBD2 (5 bases). The germline V and J ends were trimmed by 4 bases and 8 bases, with 9 bases remaining between them. The CDR3 covers 12 residues. Per the germline V gene, CDR1 is MGHRA and CDR2 is YSYEKL. This chain's CDR3 is CASSPDFDEQFF. The DNA of the CDR3 is TGCGCCAGCAGCCCGGACTTCGATGAGCAGTTCTTC.

The V and J genes are TRBV11-2 and TRBJ2-7; no clear D. V shed 3 bases and J shed 3 bases, with 9 bases lying between them. The CDR3 loop spans 13 amino acids. Germline V lookup: CDR1 SGHAT, CDR2 FQNNGV. The CDR3 DNA reads TGTGCCAGCAGCTTGAGAGTCGGCTACGAGCAGTACTTC. It specifies CASSLRVGYEQYF.

A single count supports this clone. The chain couples TRBV11-1 to TRBJ1-1, with a possible D match to TRBD1 (5 bases). The CDR3 contains 16 residues. CDR1 SGHAT and CDR2 FQDESV come from the germline V gene (reference sequence). The ends were cut back, 0 bases at V and 0 bases at J, with 11 bases in the middle. The CDR3 bases are TGTGCCAGCAGCTTAGCCGGGTGGGGACTGAACACTGAAGCTTTCTTT. This encodes CASSLAGWGLNTEAFF.

The rearrangement joins TRBV7-2 to TRBJ1-3; D may be TRBD1 (5 bases). This CDR3 comprises 16 residues. V gave up 5 bases and J gave up 2 bases, with 16 bases separating them. Germline values: CDR1 SGHTA, CDR2 FQGNSA. In nucleotides, the CDR3 is TGTGCCAGCAGCCCCTACTTCTCGACAGCTGGAAACACCATATATTTT. Protein sequence: CASSPYFSTAGNTIYF.

This chain uses TRBV11-1 with TRBJ2-1; no reliable D call. Per germline, CDR1 SGHAT and CDR2 FQDESV (reference sequence). The CDR3 extends over 13 amino acids. Deletions cut 1 base from V and 14 bases from J, with 15 bases between. CDR3 DNA: TGTGCCAGCAGCTTAGAACCGACCGGTCGGGAGTTCTTC. Translating it yields CASSLEPTGREFF.

This chain joins TRBV7-2 and TRBJ2-1; tentatively, D is TRBD2 (6 bases). The CDR3 loop spans 12 amino acids. Germline V gives CDR1 SGHTA, CDR2 FQGNSA. Trimming removed 7 bases at V and 9 bases at J, with 13 bases between. The CDR3 DNA is TGTGCCAGCACCAATCGGGGGAGTGAGCAGTTCTTC. As protein: CASTNRGSEQFF.

As concerns this clone: An end of the junction does not agree with germline; a read error may underlie this. The chain employs TRBV2 and TRBJ1-5; 7 bases fit TRBD1. The CDR3 totals 13 residues. The germline CDR1 and CDR2 sequences are SNHLY and FYNNEI. The CDR3: CASGDRANQPQHF. DNA of the CDR3: TGTGCCAGCGGTGACAGGGCGAATCAGCCCCAGCATTTT.

The chain is built from TRBV7-2 and TRBJ2-2; TRBD2 agrees at 9 bases. CDR3 length: 18 amino acids. With 7 bases clipped from V and 2 bases from J, the junction kept 14 bases outside the gene matches. From germline, CDR1 is SGHTA and CDR2 FQGNSA. The CDR3 nucleotides read TGTGCCAGCAATGACCGGGACTGGCGGGGGGGTAACACCGGGGAGCTGTTTTTT. Its translation is CASNDRDWRGGNTGELFF. The full variable domain, in which reference TRBV7-2 and TRBJ2-2 provide the parts outside the CDR3, is GAGVSQSPSNKVTEKGKDVELRCDPISGHTALYWYRQSLGQGLEFLIYFQGNSAPDKSGLPSDRFSAERTGGSVSTLTIQRTQQEDSAVYLCASNDRDWRGGNTGELFFGEGSRLTVL.

The chain links TRBV6-6 to TRBJ1-1, with a possible D match to TRBD1 (5 bases). The CDR3 is made up of 14 amino acids. Looked up from germline, CDR1 is MNHNY and CDR2 is SVGAGI (reference sequence). Trimming left V 7 bases short and J 2 bases short, with 14 bases between. The CDR3 protein is CASNDRGPNTEAFF. Written as DNA, the CDR3 is TGTGCCAGCAACGACCGGGGACCCAACACTGAAGCTTTCTTT.

This clone has more than one count but fewer than ten. The V and J genes are TRBV9 and TRBJ2-1; 7 bases map to TRBD2. The CDR3 has 14 residues. Germline assignment: CDR1 SGDLS and CDR2 YYNGEE. V lost 0 bases and J lost 5; bases outside the gene matches: 2. CDR3 bases: TGTGCCAGCAGCGTAGGGGGAGGGGACAATGAGCAGTTCTTC. This translates into CASSVGGGDNEQFF. Full variable domain (outside the CDR3, taken from reference TRBV9 and TRBJ2-1): DSGVTQTPKHLITATGQRVTLRCSPRSGDLSVYWYQQSLDQGLQFLIQYYNGEERAKGNILERFSAQQFPDLHSELNLSSLELGDSALYFCASSVGGGDNEQFFGPGTRLTVL.

This clone occurred a few times. The chain has TRBV6-1 and TRBJ1-1; D remains ambiguous. V lost 3 bases, J lost 14 bases, and 13 bases lay in between. The CDR3 runs to 11 residues. Germline values: CDR1 MNHNS, CDR2 SASEGT. As DNA, the CDR3 is TGTGCCAGCAGTGACAGTTTTAGGAGGTTCTTT. Its translation: CASSDSFRRFF.

The chain joins TRBV2 to TRBJ2-1; 9 bases are shared with TRBD2. Germline CDR1 SNHLY, CDR2 FYNNEI. The CDR3 runs 10 residues. The trim removed 8 bases at V and 15 bases at J, leaving 5 bases unmatched. CDR3 sequence: CASAGGPAFF. The CDR3 bases are TGTGCCAGCGCGGGGGGGCCGGCGTTCTTC.

V gene TRBV7-6 combines with J gene TRBJ1-1; D uncertain. V was shortened by 4 bases and J by 1 base, with 7 bases between the two germline ends. The CDR3 length is 13 residues. The germline gives CDR1 SGHVS, CDR2 FNYEAQ. The CDR3 spells CASSSLENTEAFF. CDR3 nucleotides: TGTGCCAGCAGCTCACTAGAGAACACTGAAGCTTTCTTT.

The rearrangement joins TRBV30 to TRBJ2-1; weak D call: TRBD2 (5 bases). Germline assignment: CDR1 GTSNPN and CDR2 SVGIG (reference sequence). V lost 2 bases and J lost 8, with 16 bases in between. The CDR3 totals 14 residues. Here the CDR3 reads CAWSSGDGKHEQFF. As DNA, the CDR3 is TGTGCCTGGAGTTCCGGGGATGGTAAACATGAGCAGTTCTTC.

The gene calls are TRBV11-2 and TRBJ2-2; no clear D. V was pared by 0 bases and J by 7 bases, with 9 bases between. This CDR3 is built from 14 residues. The germline CDR1 and CDR2 sequences are SGHAT and FQNNGV. The CDR3 bases are TGTGCCAGCAGCTTAGATAGAGGAGTCGGGGAGCTGTTTTTT. Residues: CASSLDRGVGELFF.

The rearrangement uses TRBV4-2 and TRBJ2-2; 9 bases map to TRBD1. The V gene end was trimmed by 4 bases and the J gene end by 6 bases; junction bases not matched to a gene: 0. Germline loops: CDR1 LGHNA, CDR2 YNFKEQ. The CDR3 sequence is 13 residues long. The CDR3, as DNA: TGTGCCAGCAGCCGACAGGGGGCCGGGGAGCTGTTTTTT. Translation: CASSRQGAGELFF.

The rearrangement links TRBV7-6 to TRBJ2-2; 10 nucleotides agree with TRBD1. The V gene end was trimmed by 5 bases and the J gene end by 2 bases; junction bases not matched to a gene: 5. The CDR3 extends over 16 amino acids. Germline V gene lookup returns CDR1 SGHVS and CDR2 FNYEAQ. Written as DNA, the CDR3 is TGTGCCAGCAGCAGTCGACAGGGGGCAAACACCGGGGAGCTGTTTTTT. Residues: CASSSRQGANTGELFF.

This clone has just a few counts. This chain links TRBV2 with TRBJ2-6, with TRBD1 as a possible D gene (5 bases). CDR1 and CDR2 from the germline V gene are SNHLY and FYNNEI. The length of the CDR3 is 16 residues. The V and J ends lost 3 bases and 0 bases respectively, with 9 bases between them. CDR3 in amino acids: CASSEGPSSGANVLTF. Written as DNA, the CDR3 is TGTGCCAGCAGTGAGGGGCCCAGCTCTGGGGCCAACGTCCTGACTTTC.

This rearrangement joins TRBV6-5 to TRBJ2-2; 10 nucleotides align to TRBD1. V was clipped by 9 bases and J by 6 bases; unmatched bases: 7. The CDR3 is 14 amino acids. From germline, CDR1 is MNHEY and CDR2 SVGAGI. CDR3 nucleotide sequence: TGTGCCAGTTCGCCGGGACAGGGGTCCGGGGAGCTGTTTTTT. Translation gives CASSPGQGSGELFF.

CDR3 residues: CASSKTGGSKNIQYF. Written as DNA, the CDR3 is TGTGCCAGCAGCAAGACCGGGGGATCCAAAAACATTCAGTACTTC. This chain joins TRBV7-9 and TRBJ2-4; a weak D match, TRBD2 (6 bases). V shed 5 bases and J shed 2 bases, with 13 bases lying between them. CDR3 length: 15 amino acids. The germline CDR1 and CDR2 sequences are SEHNR and FQNEAQ (reference sequence).